This T cell receptor beta chain was found in a study of blood T cell repertoires in COVID-19. About the study: Donors in the United States, Italy and Spain gave samples during acute or convalescent COVID-19. PBMCs, B-cell-depleted T cells, or T cells provided the cDNA or gDNA that made up the material.

This clone was detected only a few times. CDR1 and CDR2 from the germline V gene are SGHTA and FQGNSA. Trimming removed 3 bases from V and 4 bases from J; junction bases left unmatched: 6. The CDR3 covers 15 residues. Study processing details: Reference gene primer amplification gave nucleated cell count estimates. Clones were read by immunoSEQ multiplex PCR, and TCRdb kept only the in-frame ones, dropping some. That table furnishes V, J and clone size, whereas the DNA furnished D and trimming. The sample includes roughly 140,000 clones, approximately 89% seen only once; the top ten take roughly 1.6%.

The sequenced sample consisted of peripheral blood. This TCR came from a woman aged 50 to 65 with acute or convalescent COVID-19. The rearrangement links TRBV7-2 to TRBJ1-1, with 9 bases lining up with TRBD1. The CDR3 here is CASSFGTGIGTEAFF. For the CDR3, the DNA is TGTGCCAGCAGCTTCGGGACAGGGATCGGCACTGAAGCTTTCTTT.